These T cell receptor beta chains were read from a single sample in a study of T-cell reconstitution after alpha-beta-depleted transplantation in children. TCRdb used MiXCR to reprocess the PCR reads, holding one entry per CDR3 protein. The profile shows some 220,000 distinct CDR3 sequences, roughly a tenth of them singletons. The specimen was PBMCs, collected before TCRalphabeta/CD19-depleted stem cell transplant. These receptors were collected from a child under two years old with acute myeloid leukemia, due to receive a stem cell transplant. The CDR3 runs from the conserved cysteine through the conserved F or W. Fields, in order: clone size, J gene, V gene, D gene, CDR3 DNA, CDR3 protein. The D gene is left open where the match is weak. A clone size is listed for some rows: how often the clone was seen (once, few, many), or a class if it is expanded.

>many|TRBJ2-1|TRBV25-1|TRBD2
TGTGCCAGCAGTGATACTAGCGGGGGCTCTACACTAAAACTGGATGAGCAGTTCTTC
CASSDTSGGSTLKLDEQFF
>many|TRBJ2-1|TRBV12-3/TRBV12-4|.
TGTGCCAGCACCTTGGGGAGAGTCTACAATGAGCAGTTCTTC
CASTLGRVYNEQFF
>many|TRBJ1-2|TRBV6-1|.
TGTGCCAGCAGTGACGGGTACTATGGCTACACCTTC
CASSDGYYGYTF
>few|TRBJ1-5|TRBV7-2|.
TGTGCCAGCAGCCCGCAAGGGCAGCCCCAGCATTTT
CASSPQGQPQHF
>many|TRBJ2-2|TRBV12-3/TRBV12-4|TRBD2
TGTGCCAGCAGTTTCCTAGCGGGAGTAGGCGGGGAGCTGTTTTTT
CASSFLAGVGGELFF
>many|TRBJ2-7|TRBV5-1|TRBD1
TGCGCCAGCAGCTTTCAGGGGACAGGGGACTACGAGCAGTACTTC
CASSFQGTGDYEQYF
>many|TRBJ2-2|TRBV20-1|TRBD1
TGCAGTGCTCGGACAGGGAGCGGCACCGGGGAGCTGTTTTTT
CSARTGSGTGELFF
>many|TRBJ2-7|TRBV7-9|.
TGTGCCAGCAGCTTACGGACAGCTTACGAGCAGTACTTC
CASSLRTAYEQYF
>few|TRBJ2-5|TRBV12-3/TRBV12-4|.
TGTGCCAGCAGTTTAGGAACAGGGCCGAGGGAGACCCAGTACTTC
CASSLGTGPRETQYF
>.|TRBJ2-7|TRBV21-1|.
TGTGCCAGCAGCAAAAGTCCCTACGAGCAGTACTTC
CASSKSPYEQYF
>many|TRBJ2-1|TRBV28|.
TGTGCCAGCAGACCCGGGACACGCACCTACAATGAGCAGTTCTTC
CASRPGTRTYNEQFF
>many|TRBJ2-7|TRBV5-1|TRBD2
TGCGCCAGCAGCGTAGCTCCGGGACTAGACTACGAGCAGTACTTC
CASSVAPGLDYEQYF
>many|TRBJ2-1|TRBV20-1|TRBD2
TGCAGTGCTAGAGTGACTAGCGGGGGGTCCAGCTCCTACAATGAGCAGTTCTTC
CSARVTSGGSSSYNEQFF
>few|TRBJ2-1|TRBV3-1|TRBD2
TGTGCCACCTGCCAACTAGCGGGGGGTAGCTATGAGCAGTTCTTC
CATCQLAGGSYEQFF
>few|TRBJ2-3|TRBV5-1|TRBD2
TGCGCCAGCAGCCACCGACTAGCCGCTATCGATACGCAGTATTTT
CASSHRLAAIDTQYF
>many|TRBJ2-7|TRBV12-3/TRBV12-4|.
TGTGCCAGCAGGGAAGGTGTCTACGAGCAGTACTTC
CASREGVYEQYF
>many|TRBJ2-1|TRBV14|TRBD2
TGTGCCAGCAGCCAGGGGAGGGGCATTCCCTACAATGAGCAGTTCTTC
CASSQGRGIPYNEQFF
>many|TRBJ2-7|TRBV12-3/TRBV12-4|TRBD1
TGTGCCAGCAGTTTAGGAGGGGGCGGGTACGAGCAGTACTTC
CASSLGGGGYEQYF
>many|TRBJ1-1|TRBV6-2/TRBV6-3|.
TGTGCCAGCAGTTACTCGAGCCAGGGGTTATCGAACACTGAAGCTTTCTTT
CASSYSSQGLSNTEAFF
>many|TRBJ1-5|TRBV5-1|TRBD1
TGCGCCAGCAGCACCACAGGGGGCCAGCCCCAGCATTTT
CASSTTGGQPQHF
>many|TRBJ2-3|TRBV12-3/TRBV12-4|TRBD1
TGTGCCAGCAGTTCTCCTGGACAGGTTACGCAGTATTTT
CASSSPGQVTQYF
>many|TRBJ2-4|TRBV9|.
TGTGCCAGCAGCGCCGGGACGGAGGGAAACATTCAGTACTTC
CASSAGTEGNIQYF
>many|TRBJ1-4|TRBV5-1|.
TGCGCCAGCAGCTTGGGTAGGGATGAAAAACTGTTTTTT
CASSLGRDEKLFF
>many|TRBJ1-4|TRBV12-3/TRBV12-4|.
TGTGCCAGCAGTTTGGTTGGGGTTGATGAAAAACTGTTTTTT
CASSLVGVDEKLFF
>many|TRBJ2-2|TRBV28|TRBD1
TGTGCCAGCAGGCGACAGGGGGCTACCGGGGAGCTGTTTTTT
CASRRQGATGELFF
>many|TRBJ2-5|TRBV7-3|TRBD2
TGTGCCAGCAGCCTTAGCGGGGGGCCTCTCAAAGAGACCCAGTACTTC
CASSLSGGPLKETQYF
>many|TRBJ2-5|TRBV20-1|TRBD2
TGCAGTGTTATACTAGCGGGAGTAGAGACCCAGTACTTC
CSVILAGVETQYF
>.|TRBJ1-1|TRBV25-1|.
TGTGCCAGCAGCGGAGTGGGGCAGGGAGCCATATGGGGCACTGAAGCTTTCTTT
CASSGVGQGAIWGTEAFF
>few|TRBJ2-7|TRBV6-2/TRBV6-3|.
TGTGCCACCCACGACAGGTACGAGCAGTACTTC
CATHDRYEQYF
>many|TRBJ2-1|TRBV24-1|.
TGTGCCACCAGTGATTGGGAAGGGAGTAACGATGAGCAGTTCTTC
CATSDWEGSNDEQFF
>many|TRBJ2-5|TRBV20-1|TRBD2
TGCAGTGCCAAACCCTCACTAGCGGGAGGAAGTAGGAGGACAGAGACCCAGTACTTC
CSAKPSLAGGSRRTETQYF
>many|TRBJ1-5|TRBV6-2/TRBV6-3|.
TGTGCCAGCAGTTACAGGCACCTCCTCAGGAGCAATCAGCCCCAGCATTTT
CASSYRHLLRSNQPQHF
>many|TRBJ1-5|TRBV12-3/TRBV12-4|.
TGTGCCAGCTTGGGGCAGGTTGGCAATCAGCCCCAGCATTTT
CASLGQVGNQPQHF
>many|TRBJ2-7|TRBV5-1|.
TGCGCCAGCAGCTTGGAAGACGAGCAGTACTTC
CASSLEDEQYF
>few|TRBJ2-5|TRBV7-2|TRBD1
TGTGCCAGCAGCTTAGGGACAGGGGTCTGGGGAGAGACCCAGTACTTC
CASSLGTGVWGETQYF
>many|TRBJ1-2|TRBV29-1|TRBD1
TGCAGCGTTTCGACAGGGTTAGACTATGGCTACACCTTC
CSVSTGLDYGYTF
>many|TRBJ1-2|TRBV9|.
TGTGCCAGCAGCGCCGGGGACAACCTACGCACCTTC
CASSAGDNLRTF
>many|TRBJ1-6|TRBV5-1|.
TGCGCCAGCAGCTTGGTCTCAGGCCCAGGAGGTTCACCCCTCCACTTT
CASSLVSGPGGSPLHF
>many|TRBJ2-1|TRBV10-1|.
TGCGCCAGCAGTGACAACGTGCGGAATGAGCAGTTCTTC
CASSDNVRNEQFF
>many|TRBJ1-2|TRBV20-1|.
TGCAGTGCTAGTATCGTATATGGCTACACCTTC
CSASIVYGYTF
>many|TRBJ1-4|TRBV28|.
TGTGCCAGCAGTAGCCGGGACCCCAAGTCAAAACTGTTTTTT
CASSSRDPKSKLFF
>many|TRBJ2-1|TRBV7-2|.
TGTGCCAGCAGCTTAGGGGTGCGCTCCTACAATGAGCAGTTCTTC
CASSLGVRSYNEQFF
>.|TRBJ2-1|TRBV2|.
TGTGCCAGCAGTCGAACTCCGGCGGGTGAGCAGTTCTTC
CASSRTPAGEQFF
>few|TRBJ1-6|TRBV5-1|.
TGCGCCAGCAGCGGCGGGCCTCCTAATTCACCCCTCCACTTT
CASSGGPPNSPLHF
>many|TRBJ2-3|TRBV24-1|.
TGTGCCACCAGTGATTTGCGACAGGGCACAGATACGCAGTATTTT
CATSDLRQGTDTQYF
>many|TRBJ2-2|TRBV28|TRBD1
TGTGCCAGCAGTTTTAGTCTCTCGCAGGGGGTGTTTTTT
CASSFSLSQGVFF
>.|TRBJ2-3|TRBV18|.
TGTGCCAGCTCACCTTCCTCTTATAGCACAGATACGCAGTATTTT
CASSPSSYSTDTQYF
>.|TRBJ2-3|TRBV12-3/TRBV12-4|TRBD1
TGTGCCAGCAGTTGGCAGGGGGCGAGCATGAGGGTCGGCACAGATACGCAGTATTTT
CASSWQGASMRVGTDTQYF
>many|TRBJ1-1|TRBV29-1|.
TGCAGCGTTGAAGATCCCGGAGGGGGGCGCAGCACTGAAGCTTTCTTT
CSVEDPGGGRSTEAFF
>many|TRBJ1-1|TRBV7-2|TRBD1
TGTGCCAGCAGCTCACCTGGACAGGGTGGGACGAAGGCTTTCTTT
CASSSPGQGGTKAFF
>many|TRBJ2-7|TRBV20-1|TRBD2
TGCAGTGCTAGAGATCTTATGGTAGGCGGGGGCTCCTACGAGCAGTACTTC
CSARDLMVGGGSYEQYF
>many|TRBJ2-3|TRBV7-2|.
TGTGCCAGCAGCTTCGGACCAGGGACAGATACGCAGTATTTT
CASSFGPGTDTQYF
>many|TRBJ2-4|TRBV20-1|.
TGCAGTGCTAGAGACGGGAGCCGGAGTGGGGCCAAAAACATTCAGTACTTC
CSARDGSRSGAKNIQYF